Listed below are T cell receptor beta chains from one sample, sequenced in a study of CD8 T cells in ankylosing spondylitis. TCRdb re-called the 5' RACE reads through MiXCR, storing one row per CDR3 protein. The sample consists of around 150,000 distinct CDR3 sequences, roughly 30% of them appearing once. Source material: synovial fluid, either unsorted or a sorted T cell fraction (not recorded which). These receptor sequences come from a male donor with ankylosing spondylitis. Both conserved end residues are part of each CDR3. D genes are given only for firm matches. Expanded clones are given a class, and other clones once, few, many or no size at all.

cdr3_aa: CASSSAGELGQPQHF
cdr3_nt: TGCGCCAGCAGCTCCGCCGGGGAATTAGGTCAGCCCCAGCATTTT
v_call: TRBV5-1
clone_size: few
d_call: NA
j_call: TRBJ1-5

cdr3_aa: CSAGGPSGRGGTDTQYF
cdr3_nt: TGCAGTGCGGGGGGCCCTAGCGGGAGAGGAGGCACAGATACGCAGTATTTT
v_call: TRBV20-1
clone_size: NA
d_call: TRBD2
j_call: TRBJ2-3

cdr3_aa: CAWSVGHGGEKLFF
cdr3_nt: TGTGCCTGGAGTGTGGGACATGGGGGTGAAAAACTGTTTTTT
v_call: TRBV30
clone_size: few
d_call: NA
j_call: TRBJ1-4

cdr3_aa: CAIKNGGVYNEQFF
cdr3_nt: TGTGCCATCAAGAACGGGGGGGTATACAATGAGCAGTTCTTC
v_call: TRBV10-3
clone_size: few
d_call: TRBD2
j_call: TRBJ2-1

cdr3_aa: CASSRLADRFQYF
cdr3_nt: TGTGCCAGCAGCCGTCTAGCCGACCGCTTTCAGTACTTC
v_call: TRBV28
clone_size: NA
d_call: NA
j_call: TRBJ2-4

cdr3_aa: CSLVGNEQFF
cdr3_nt: TGCAGTTTAGTCGGGAATGAGCAGTTCTTC
v_call: TRBV20-1
clone_size: NA
d_call: NA
j_call: TRBJ2-1

cdr3_aa: CASSRQANTEAFF
cdr3_nt: TGTGCCAGCAGTCGACAGGCGAACACTGAAGCTTTCTTT
v_call: TRBV6-1
clone_size: NA
d_call: NA
j_call: TRBJ1-1

cdr3_aa: CASSRQVEDIGYTF
cdr3_nt: TGTGCCAGCAGTCGACAGGTTGAGGATATTGGCTACACCTTC
v_call: TRBV6-2/TRBV6-3
clone_size: few
d_call: NA
j_call: TRBJ1-2

cdr3_aa: CASSQLGAGNTEAFF
cdr3_nt: TGCGCCAGCAGCCAATTAGGCGCAGGGAACACTGAAGCTTTCTTT
v_call: TRBV4-1
clone_size: NA
d_call: NA
j_call: TRBJ1-1

cdr3_aa: CATSSGTGYTYEQYF
cdr3_nt: TGTGCCACCAGCAGCGGGACAGGGTATACCTACGAGCAGTACTTC
v_call: TRBV15
clone_size: few
d_call: TRBD1
j_call: TRBJ2-7

cdr3_aa: CASSFTGTGNTIYF
cdr3_nt: TGTGCCAGCAGTTTCACCGGGACTGGAAACACCATATATTTT
v_call: TRBV28
clone_size: few
d_call: NA
j_call: TRBJ1-3

cdr3_aa: CASSPRLASSSYNEQFF
cdr3_nt: TGTGCCAGCAGTCCCCGACTGGCCTCAAGCTCCTACAATGAGCAGTTCTTC
v_call: TRBV6-1
clone_size: NA
d_call: NA
j_call: TRBJ2-1

cdr3_aa: CASSLGHSGNTIYF
cdr3_nt: TGTGCCAGCAGCCTTGGCCACAGTGGAAACACCATATATTTT
v_call: TRBV14
clone_size: NA
d_call: NA
j_call: TRBJ1-3

cdr3_aa: CATSRYTDTQYF
cdr3_nt: TGTGCCACCAGCAGATACACAGATACGCAGTATTTT
v_call: TRBV15
clone_size: medium-sized
d_call: NA
j_call: TRBJ2-3

cdr3_aa: CASSQDWASGGQKTQYF
cdr3_nt: TGCGCCAGCAGCCAAGATTGGGCTAGCGGGGGCCAGAAGACCCAGTACTTC
v_call: TRBV4-1
clone_size: NA
d_call: TRBD2
j_call: TRBJ2-5

cdr3_aa: CASSVSSGGSYNEQFF
cdr3_nt: TGCGCCAGCAGTGTGTCTAGCGGGGGATCCTACAATGAGCAGTTCTTC
v_call: TRBV10-1
clone_size: many
d_call: TRBD2
j_call: TRBJ2-1

cdr3_aa: CSANVEGRDIQYF
cdr3_nt: TGCAGTGCTAATGTCGAGGGCCGCGACATTCAGTACTTC
v_call: TRBV20-1
clone_size: NA
d_call: NA
j_call: TRBJ2-4

cdr3_aa: CATSRHPGDPSTDTQYF
cdr3_nt: TGTGCCACCAGCAGACACCCTGGAGATCCTAGCACAGATACGCAGTATTTT
v_call: TRBV15
clone_size: many
d_call: NA
j_call: TRBJ2-3

cdr3_aa: CASSLLGDYSYNEQFF
cdr3_nt: TGTGCCAGCAGCCTCCTGGGGGACTACTCCTACAATGAGCAGTTCTTC
v_call: TRBV3-1
clone_size: NA
d_call: TRBD2
j_call: TRBJ2-1

cdr3_aa: CATSWTDGNTEAFF
cdr3_nt: TGTGCCACCAGTTGGACAGATGGGAACACTGAAGCTTTCTTT
v_call: TRBV24-1
clone_size: many
d_call: NA
j_call: TRBJ1-1

cdr3_aa: CASSFGQNTEAFF
cdr3_nt: TGTGCCAGCAGTTTTGGGCAGAACACTGAAGCTTTCTTT
v_call: TRBV12-3/TRBV12-4
clone_size: many
d_call: NA
j_call: TRBJ1-1

cdr3_aa: CASSLDFWPSGSFHEQFF
cdr3_nt: TGTGCCAGCAGCTTAGACTTCTGGCCTAGCGGGTCATTTCATGAGCAGTTCTTC
v_call: TRBV11-2
clone_size: few
d_call: TRBD2
j_call: TRBJ2-1